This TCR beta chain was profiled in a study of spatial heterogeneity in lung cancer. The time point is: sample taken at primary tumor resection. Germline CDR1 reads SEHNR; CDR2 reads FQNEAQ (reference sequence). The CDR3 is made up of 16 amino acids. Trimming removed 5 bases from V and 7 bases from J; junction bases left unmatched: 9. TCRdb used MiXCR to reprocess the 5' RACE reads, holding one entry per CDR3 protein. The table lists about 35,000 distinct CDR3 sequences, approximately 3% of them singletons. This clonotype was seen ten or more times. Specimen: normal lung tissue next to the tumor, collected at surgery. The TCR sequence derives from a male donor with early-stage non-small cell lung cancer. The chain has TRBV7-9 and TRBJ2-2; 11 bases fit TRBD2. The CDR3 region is CASSPGTSGVHGELFF. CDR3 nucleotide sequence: TGTGCCAGCAGCCCCGGGACTAGCGGAGTTCACGGGGAGCTGTTTTTT.